This T cell receptor beta chain came from a study of glioma-infiltrating T cells. Overall study: Around 1 million peripheral T cells were targeted at about 4- to 11-fold coverage.

Per the germline V gene, CDR1 is SGHTA and CDR2 is FQGNSA. Trimming removed 0 bases from V and 5 bases from J; junction bases left unmatched: 11. This CDR3 is 17 amino acids long. Amplification of TCR alpha and beta CDR3 regions from RNA used iRepertoire nested multiplex PCR. TCRdb re-derived calls from the multiplex PCR reads in MiXCR, one entry per CDR3 protein. The sample yields around 350,000 distinct CDR3 sequences, roughly 41% seen once. Study observations and caveats: Patients with low tissue-blood divergence carried a signature set of shared blood CDR3 motifs. Only very few CDR3 sequences appeared in both tissue and blood.

With regard to this clonotype: What it recognizes is unknown.

This sequence originates from a human donor with low-grade glioma or glioblastoma, undergoing nonglioma brain surgery, or in good health (not recorded which). V and J are TRBV7-2 and TRBJ1-1, with 8 positions matching TRBD1. Sequencing was carried out using glioma tissue, nonneoplastic brain tissue, or PBMCs (not recorded which). The CDR3 here is CASSLARVRGPGTEAFF. CDR3 coding DNA: TGTGCCAGCAGCTTAGCGCGGGTCAGGGGGCCAGGGACTGAAGCTTTCTTT.